This is a list of T cell receptor beta chains from one sample in a study of cytomegalovirus exposure and HLA in healthy donors. Sequencing used immunoSEQ multiplex PCR; TCRdb keeps in-frame clones, though not all of them. The table includes roughly 140,000 clones, about 80% detected once. Sequenced material: PBMCs. The receptors stem from a male donor in good health and CMV-seronegative. Both conserved end residues are trimmed from each CDR3.

V: TRBV30; CDR3: AWEPLAKNIQY
V: TRBV6-6; CDR3: ASSWTGDETQY
V: TRBV4-1; CDR3: ASSLLPGGASYGYT
V: TRBV30; CDR3: AGGRGTEAF
V: TRBV10-3; CDR3: AIKGAEEETQY
V: TRBV6-6; CDR3: ASSYGSRGEYEQY
V: TRBV9; CDR3: ASSREGRETQY
V: TRBV18; CDR3: ASSRDGDSPLH
V: TRBV29-1; CDR3: SVGVNTEAF
V: TRBV9; CDR3: ASSVSDDSSEAF
V: TRBV11-2; CDR3: ASSLGGQFSNQPQH
V: TRBV4-2; CDR3: ASSPGGPRSEQF
V: TRBV15; CDR3: ASSGLGHEQY
V: TRBV5-1; CDR3: ASSWTTTGFDYGYT
V: TRBV7-9; CDR3: ASSSLAGAYNEQF
V: TRBV6-1; CDR3: ASSDWGPYNEQF
V: TRBV7-2; CDR3: ASSPRTLTEAF
V: TRBV7-2; CDR3: ASSLDRSTDTQY
V: TRBV11-1; CDR3: ASSLGDRGEAF
V: TRBV6-1; CDR3: ASSEGEGLRAF
V: TRBV7-2; CDR3: ASSLEVEEKLF
V: TRBV9; CDR3: ASSPLAGNQPQH
V: TRBV15; CDR3: ATSRAGNDGYT
V: TRBV5-1; CDR3: ASSRAGGGPPDTQY
V: TRBV28; CDR3: ASSPLSGTASYEQY
V: TRBV19; CDR3: ASSLGTLEAF
V: TRBV5-4; CDR3: ASRKGQGAMNTEAF